The 19 T cell receptor beta chains below come from one sample, sequenced in a study of OX40 agonist ivuxolimab in advanced cancers. Clones were sequenced by immunoSEQ multiplex PCR, and TCRdb holds only the in-frame ones, with some missing. In the table there are roughly 90,000 clones, around nine tenths of which are singletons. The sequencing used CD4+ or CD8+ T cells sorted from blood, collected in a trial of the OX40 agonist ivuxolimab. These receptors all stem from an adult with an advanced solid tumor such as melanoma, head and neck, liver or kidney cancer.

This clone was counted once. The chain links TRBV5-4 to TRBJ2-7; 9 nucleotides line up with TRBD1. Germline CDR1 SGHNT, CDR2 YYREEE (reference sequence). Losses at the gene ends were 3 bases for V and 3 bases for J; bases not matched to a gene: 4. The CDR3 is made up of 14 amino acids. CDR3 bases: TGTGCCAGCAGCTCCGGACAGGGGATCTACGAGCAGTACTTC. Encoded protein: CASSSGQGIYEQYF.

The chain recombines TRBV5-1 with TRBJ2-2; the D is unclear. CDR3 size: 15 residues. Per germline, CDR1 SGHRS and CDR2 YFSETQ. Trimming shortened V by 4 bases and J by 5 bases, and 15 bases separated the two germline ends. CDR3 residues: CASSLNSVETGELFF. CDR3 coding DNA: TGCGCCAGCAGCCTTAATAGTGTCGAGACCGGGGAGCTGTTTTTT.

The J gene is TRBJ1-1, the V gene TRBV28; a possible D gene is TRBD1 (6 bases). This CDR3 is 13 amino acids long. The V end was cut by 4 bases, the J end by 7 bases, with 13 bases between. In germline, CDR1 is MDHEN, CDR2 SYDVKM. The DNA of the CDR3 is TGTGCCAGCAGTTATCAGGGGTACGGTGAAGCTTTCTTT. Its translation: CASSYQGYGEAFF.

The gene calls are TRBV7-7 and TRBJ2-7; D might be TRBD2 (5 bases). V lost 2 bases to trimming and J lost 2 bases, with 13 bases between them. Germline-derived CDR1 and CDR2 are SSHAT and FNYEAQ (reference sequence). There are 15 residues in the CDR3. CDR3 sequence: CASSLQRSSPYEQYF. DNA for the CDR3: TGTGCCAGCAGCTTACAGCGGTCAAGCCCCTACGAGCAGTACTTC. Full variable domain (outside the CDR3, taken from reference TRBV7-7 and TRBJ2-7): GAGVSQSPRYKVTKRGQDVTLRCDPISSHATLYWYQQALGQGPEFLTYFNYEAQPDKSGLPSDRFSAERPEGSISTLTIQRTEQRDSAMYRCASSLQRSSPYEQYFGPGTRLTVT.

V usage is TRBV9 and J usage is TRBJ2-7; D unclear. With 0 bases removed from V and 3 bases from J, the gap between germline ends came to 13 bases. The CDR3 covers 15 residues. Germline CDR1 is SGDLS and CDR2 is YYNGEE. CDR3 coding DNA: TGTGCCAGCAGCGTAGCTGCCCTCGGATTCTACGAGCAGTACTTC. This sequence encodes CASSVAALGFYEQYF.

The rearrangement links TRBV28 to TRBJ1-1; TRBD1 agrees at 9 bases. From germline, CDR1 is MDHEN and CDR2 SYDVKM. This CDR3 region has 13 residues. J lost 3 bases, V lost 5 bases, and 1 base had no gene match. This CDR3 reads CASSGTGYTEAFF. The CDR3 bases are TGTGCCAGCAGTGGGACAGGGTACACTGAAGCTTTCTTT.

The CDR3 loop is CASSTGTTTYEQYF. CDR3 coding DNA: TGTGCCAGCAGCACAGGGACTACCACCTACGAGCAGTACTTC. The chain uses TRBV7-9 and TRBJ2-7; a weak D match, TRBD2 (7 bases). V lost 5 bases, J lost 2 bases, and 13 bases lay in between. The germline gives CDR1 SEHNR, CDR2 FQNEAQ (reference sequence). The CDR3 is made up of 14 amino acids.

The chain employs TRBV7-2 and TRBJ1-5; maybe TRBD1 (5 bases). The CDR3 totals 13 residues. V lost 3 bases, J lost 8 bases, and 11 bases lay in between. Germline V gene sequence: CDR1 SGHTA, CDR2 FQGNSA. The DNA for the CDR3 is TGTGCCAGCAGCTTTGGGACTCCTGAGCCCCAGCATTTT. It codes for CASSFGTPEPQHF.

CDR3 sequence: CASSLGGQGETQYF. The CDR3 DNA follows: TGTGCCAGCAGCTTAGGGGGGCAGGGGGAGACCCAGTACTTC. The chain carries TRBV11-3 and TRBJ2-5; possibly TRBD1 for D (6 bases). The CDR3 extends over 14 amino acids. The V and J ends lost 1 base and 5 bases respectively, with 11 bases between them. Germline values: CDR1 SGHNT, CDR2 YENEEA.

The chain has TRBV5-1 and TRBJ2-7; 10 bases agree with TRBD1. Germline loops: CDR1 SGHRS, CDR2 YFSETQ. Losses at the gene ends were 2 bases for V and 2 bases for J; bases not matched to a gene: 4. This CDR3 comprises 15 residues. CDR3 in DNA: TGCGCCAGCAGCTTAGGGACAGGGGTTGCCTACGAGCAGTACTTC. It codes for CASSLGTGVAYEQYF.

This chain joins TRBV4-1 and TRBJ2-5; D is uncertain. This CDR3 spans 12 amino acids. CDR1 is MGHRA, CDR2 YSYEKL, per germline. Trimming pared 0 bases from V and 5 bases from J, leaving 4 bases between. For the CDR3, the DNA is TGCGCCAGCAGCCAAGATCTCGAGACCCAGTACTTC. It codes for CASSQDLETQYF.

The chain couples TRBV29-1 to TRBJ2-3; the match to TRBD2 covers 8 bases. Losses at the gene ends were 1 base for V and 1 base for J; bases not matched to a gene: 4. CDR3 length: 15 residues. Germline CDR1 SQVTM, CDR2 ANQGSEA. The DNA of the CDR3 is TGCAGCGTTGAAGTATCGCGGGGGGGCACAGATACGCAGTATTTT. Translating it yields CSVEVSRGGTDTQYF.

This chain joins TRBV4-1 and TRBJ2-3, with 13 bases matching TRBD2. The CDR3 is made up of 17 amino acids. Trimming took 4 bases from V and 6 from J; bases not matched to a gene: 10. Per germline, CDR1 MGHRA and CDR2 YSYEKL. The DNA for the CDR3 is TGCGCCAGCAGCCGGACTAGCGGGAGAGGTAGCAGCGATACGCAGTATTTT. Its translation is CASSRTSGRGSSDTQYF.

This clone appeared a few times. The chain carries TRBV4-2 and TRBJ1-1; 10 bases agree with TRBD1. The germline V gene has CDR1 LGHNA and CDR2 YNFKEQ. The length of the CDR3 is 17 residues. Trimming took 6 bases from V and 6 from J; bases not matched to a gene: 16. For the CDR3, the DNA is TGTGCCAGCAGTCCTGACAGGGGGCGCCTAAGCACCTCTGAAGCTTTCTTT. Translation: CASSPDRGRLSTSEAFF.

This chain uses TRBV2 with TRBJ2-5; D remains unclear. The CDR3 runs 13 residues. Germline CDR1 SNHLY, CDR2 FYNNEI. V was clipped by 4 bases and J by 5 bases, with 11 bases between them. In DNA, the CDR3 is TGTGCCAGCAGTGCGCAGGTTCCGGAGACCCAGTACTTC. Its protein is CASSAQVPETQYF.

The rearrangement joins TRBV11-2 to TRBJ1-2; TRBD1 agrees at 8 bases. Trimming at V came to 5 bases and at J to 6 bases, leaving 8 bases not matched to a gene. The CDR3 spans 14 residues. Germline CDR1 SGHAT, CDR2 FQNNGV. The CDR3 DNA is TGTGCCAGCAGCCGAACTGCAGGGGGCCATGGCTACACCTTC. It translates to CASSRTAGGHGYTF.

The chain uses TRBV11-2 and TRBJ2-2; possible D gene TRBD1, 6 bases. The CDR3 runs to 16 residues. The V gene lost 5 bases and the J gene lost 0 bases, with 13 bases spanning the gap. Germline values: CDR1 SGHAT, CDR2 FQNNGV. The CDR3 region has the DNA TGTGCCAGCAGCCAGGGGCCGGTAACGAACACCGGGGAGCTGTTTTTT. It is translated as CASSQGPVTNTGELFF.

This chain connects TRBV7-2 to TRBJ2-5, with TRBD1 identical over 7 bases. CDR3 length: 15 amino acids. From germline, CDR1 is SGHTA and CDR2 FQGNSA. The J segment lost 1 base and the V segment lost 6 bases, leaving 8 bases of the junction unmatched. CDR3 nucleotide sequence: TGTGCCAGCAGTTTGACCGGGACAGTCCAAGAGACCCAGTACTTC. This translates into CASSLTGTVQETQYF.

V and J are TRBV5-3 and TRBJ1-2; maybe TRBD1 (5 bases). TRBV5-3 is marked as an open reading frame, function uncertain. The CDR3 contains 16 residues. V was trimmed by 3 bases and J by 3 bases, leaving 18 bases between them. CDR3 sequence: CARSSPRTGGDYGYTF. CDR3 coding DNA: TGTGCCAGAAGCTCTCCGCGGACCGGGGGAGACTATGGCTACACCTTC.